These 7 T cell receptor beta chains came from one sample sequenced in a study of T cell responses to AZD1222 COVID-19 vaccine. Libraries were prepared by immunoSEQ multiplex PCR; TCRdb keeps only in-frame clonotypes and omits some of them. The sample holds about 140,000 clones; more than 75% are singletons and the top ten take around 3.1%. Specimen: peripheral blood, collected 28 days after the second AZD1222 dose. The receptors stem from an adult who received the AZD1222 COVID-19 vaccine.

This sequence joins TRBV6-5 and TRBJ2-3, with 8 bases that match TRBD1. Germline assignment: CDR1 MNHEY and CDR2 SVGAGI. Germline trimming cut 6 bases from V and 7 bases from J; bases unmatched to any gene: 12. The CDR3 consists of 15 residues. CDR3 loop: CASRDRDRRLYTQYF. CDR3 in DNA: TGTGCCAGCAGAGACCGGGACAGGAGACTTTATACGCAGTATTTT.

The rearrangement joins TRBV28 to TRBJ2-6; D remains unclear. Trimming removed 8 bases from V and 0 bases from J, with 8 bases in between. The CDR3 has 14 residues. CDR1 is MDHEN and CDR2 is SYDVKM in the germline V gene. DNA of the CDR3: TGTGCCAGCGTAGAAGGCTCTGGGGCCAACGTCCTGACTTTC. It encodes CASVEGSGANVLTF.

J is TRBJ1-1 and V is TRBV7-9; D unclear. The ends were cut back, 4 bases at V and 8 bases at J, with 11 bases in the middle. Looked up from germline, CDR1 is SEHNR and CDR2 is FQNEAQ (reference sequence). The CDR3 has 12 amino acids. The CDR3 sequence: CASSSVDREAFF. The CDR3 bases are TGTGCCAGCAGCTCTGTGGACCGCGAAGCTTTCTTT.

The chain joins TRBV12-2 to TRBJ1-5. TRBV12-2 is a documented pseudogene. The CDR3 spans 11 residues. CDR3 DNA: TGTGCAAGTCGCCCCCGGAGGCCCCAGCATTTT. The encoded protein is CASRPRRPQHF.

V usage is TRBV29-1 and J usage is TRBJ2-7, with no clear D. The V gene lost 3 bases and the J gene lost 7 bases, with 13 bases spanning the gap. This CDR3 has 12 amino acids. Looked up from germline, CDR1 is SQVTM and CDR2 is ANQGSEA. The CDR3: CSVEVYLGEQYF. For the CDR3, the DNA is TGCAGCGTTGAGGTTTATCTGGGGGAGCAGTACTTC.

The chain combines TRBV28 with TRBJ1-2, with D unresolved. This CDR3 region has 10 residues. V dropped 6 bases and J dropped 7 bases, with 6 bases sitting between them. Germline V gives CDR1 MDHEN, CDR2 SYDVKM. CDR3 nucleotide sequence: TGTGCCAGCAGCCACGTTGGCTACACCTTC. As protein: CASSHVGYTF.

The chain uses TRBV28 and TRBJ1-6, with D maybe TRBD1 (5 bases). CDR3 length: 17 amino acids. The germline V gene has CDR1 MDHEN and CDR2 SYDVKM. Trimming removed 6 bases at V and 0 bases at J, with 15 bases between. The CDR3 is CASSVTGVSSYNSPLHF. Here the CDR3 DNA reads TGTGCCAGCAGCGTAACGGGGGTGAGCTCCTATAATTCACCCCTCCACTTT.